This T cell receptor beta chain was captured by sequencing in a study of CD8 T cells in ankylosing spondylitis. The study, taken as a whole, reports: Researchers reportedly found disease-linked clones significantly enriched in matched ankylosing spondylitis synovial fluid.

In its sample, this clonotype was seen many times. What it binds is not known. V was pared by 0 bases and J by 9 bases, with 10 bases between. The CDR3 has 13 amino acids. Germline V lookup: CDR1 SGDLS, CDR2 YYNGEE. TCRdb fed the 5' RACE reads into MiXCR, producing one record per CDR3 protein. The sample lists 150,000 to 200,000 distinct CDR3 sequences; around 10% were seen once. The rearrangement links TRBV9 to TRBJ2-1; no clear D gene. The source material was blood, either unsorted or a sorted T cell fraction (not recorded which). The receptor's source is a male donor with ankylosing spondylitis or in good health (not recorded which). Here the CDR3 DNA reads TGTGCCAGCAGCGTAGCCCCCGGTGGTGAGCAGTTCTTC. Protein sequence: CASSVAPGGEQFF.